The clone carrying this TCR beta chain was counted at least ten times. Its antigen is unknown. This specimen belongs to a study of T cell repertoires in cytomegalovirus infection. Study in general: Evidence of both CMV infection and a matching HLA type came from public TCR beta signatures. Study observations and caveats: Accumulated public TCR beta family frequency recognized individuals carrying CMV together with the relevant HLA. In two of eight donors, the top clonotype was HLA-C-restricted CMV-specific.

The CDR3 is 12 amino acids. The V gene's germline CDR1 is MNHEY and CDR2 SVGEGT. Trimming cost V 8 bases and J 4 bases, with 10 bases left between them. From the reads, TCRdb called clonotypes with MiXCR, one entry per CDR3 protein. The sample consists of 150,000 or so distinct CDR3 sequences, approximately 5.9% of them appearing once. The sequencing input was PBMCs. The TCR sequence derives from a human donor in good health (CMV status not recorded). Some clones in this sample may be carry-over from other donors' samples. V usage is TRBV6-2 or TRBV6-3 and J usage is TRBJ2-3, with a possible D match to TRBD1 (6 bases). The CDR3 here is CASEGVADTQYF. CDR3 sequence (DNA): TGTGCCAGCGAGGGGGTGGCAGATACGCAGTATTTT.